This T cell receptor (beta chain) is drawn from a study of regulatory T cells in long-lasting Graves disease. This clonotype was seen a handful of times. The authors built TCR beta libraries using iRepertoire HTBI primers and Arm-PCR of CDR3 regions. One entry per CDR3 protein, called by TCRdb with MiXCR from the multiplex PCR reads. The data hold approximately 270,000 distinct CDR3 sequences, with approximately 20% observed a single time. Sample time point: newly diagnosed GD, antithyroid drugs for less than 3 months. With RNA extracted from PBMCs as input, the TCR library was made. Trimming took 3 bases from V and 4 from J, leaving 9 bases between them. Germline CDR1 SQVTM, CDR2 ANQGSEA. CDR3 length: 12 amino acids. These data also featured in a second study, about T cells in Graves' hyperthyroidism and ophthalmopathy.

The chain recombines TRBV29-1 with TRBJ1-1, with D possibly matching TRBD1 (5 bases). Sequenced here: peripheral blood mononuclear cells (PBMCs), sampled at new diagnosis, from a patient treated with antithyroid drugs. This TCR came from a woman aged 25 to 45 with Graves disease. The CDR3 protein is CSVDWGGTEAFF. The CDR3 DNA follows: TGCAGCGTTGACTGGGGGGGCACTGAAGCTTTCTTT.